This T cell receptor beta chain derives from a study of blood T cell repertoires in COVID-19. With regard to this clone: The sample has other DNA sequences that encode this CDR3 too.

V shed 1 base and J shed 3 bases, with 7 bases lying between them. CDR3 length equals 13 residues. Authors' analysis steps: The assay estimated nucleated cells by amplifying reference gene primers. Repertoires were generated with immunoSEQ multiplex PCR, while TCRdb's copy carries only in-frame clones and drops some. V, J and clone size derive from that table, while D and trimming were established from the DNA sequence. Of 150,000 or so clones in the sample, more than 80% were seen once. The sequence was obtained from a man aged 45 to 65 who had recovered from COVID-19. Sequenced material: PBMCs or T cells enriched from blood (not recorded which). The chain has TRBV12-3 or TRBV12-4 and TRBJ2-7; D is undetermined. CDR3 in DNA: TGTGCCAGCAGTTTAGGGCAGTTCTACGAGCAGTACTTC. Amino acid sequence: CASSLGQFYEQYF.